The clone carrying this T cell receptor (beta chain) was picked up one time. The antigen is unknown. Only in-frame clones appear in the TCRdb table, and some are missing; sequencing was by immunoSEQ multiplex PCR. The table lists approximately 2.5 million clones, over 85% of them singletons, with 0.35% to 0.45% in the top ten. The entry originates in a study of shared clonotypes between healthy human individuals. Findings and limits, study-wide: There were few donors, and this limited the genetic and exposure-history diversity represented. In this cohort, only blood was sampled, and tissue repertoires likely differ. Clonotypes that were shared across a handful of donors made up around 5% of naive CD4 clonotypes.

CDR3 length: 14 amino acids. CDR1 SEHNR and CDR2 FQNEAQ come from the germline V gene (reference sequence). Trimming removed 6 bases from V and 0 bases from J, with 11 bases in between. The clonotype was recovered from a man between 18 and 29 years old in good health. Some clones in this sample may be carry-over from other donors' samples. The gene calls are TRBV7-9 and TRBJ2-5; possibly TRBD1 or TRBD2 for D (5 bases each). The sequenced sample was naive CD4+ T cells from PBMCs. Subset of the sample: CD45RA+ positively selected. The CDR3 loop reads CASSSGTHQETQYF. DNA of the CDR3: TGTGCCAGCAGTTCCGGGACCCACCAAGAGACCCAGTACTTC.